This T cell receptor beta chain derives from a study of T cell clonality in common variable immunodeficiency. In this sample, this clone turned up many times. The missing CDR3 end, 3 residues past where the read stops, is filled in from the germline J gene. With 4 bases clipped from V and 0 bases from J, the junction kept 11 bases outside the gene matches. The CDR3 is made up of 17 amino acids. Germline values: CDR1 SGHRS, CDR2 YFSETQ. Profiled with immunoSEQ multiplex PCR; TCRdb holds only in-frame clones, not every one. This sample carries around 50,000 clones, none of them present only once. The chain couples TRBV5-1 to TRBJ1-1; 8 bases fit TRBD1. The clonotype originates from a person between 18 and 69 years old in good health. The sequenced sample consisted of peripheral blood mononuclear cells. The CDR3: CASSPGRADRVNTEAFF. The covered CDR3 bases are TGCGCCAGCAGCCCGGGCCGGGCGGACAGGGTGAACACTGAA.